Presented here are 18 T cell receptor beta chains from one specimen sequenced in a study of Graves' ophthalmopathy and Graves' hyperthyroidism. The authors amplified TCR beta CDR3 regions, and they did so from RNA transcripts for repertoire sequencing. An opening RT-PCR round employed HTBI primers and preceded a second-round multiplex PCR. TCRdb used MiXCR to reprocess the multiplex PCR reads, holding one entry per CDR3 protein. The table has about 740,000 distinct CDR3 sequences, around 40% seen once; the top ten hold about 40%. Sequencing input: peripheral blood. The receptors derive from an adult man with Graves' ophthalmopathy.

This clonotype was seen many times. The DNA of the CDR3 is TGTGCCAGCAGCCGACACCGGGGCAACGAGAACACTGAAGCTTTCTTT. Translation: CASSRHRGNENTEAFF. This chain connects TRBV12-3 or TRBV12-4 to TRBJ1-1; the D gene is possibly TRBD1 (5 bases). The CDR3 length is 16 residues. The V end was cut by 6 bases, the J end by 1 base, with 18 bases between.

This clonotype has more than one count but fewer than ten. One end of the junction is discordant with germline, which a read error may explain. The chain uses TRBV29-1 and TRBJ1-4; 8 bases are shared with TRBD1. CDR3 length: 15 amino acids. CDR1 SQVTM and CDR2 ANQGSEA come from the germline V gene. CDR3 amino acids: CSVEDLGQGDENLFF. The CDR3, as DNA: TGCAGCGTTGAAGATCTAGGACAGGGAGATGAAAACCTGTTTTTT.

This clonotype was counted at least ten times. The rearrangement joins TRBV7-2 to TRBJ2-6; D not resolved. V was cut by 3 bases and J by 0 bases, with 9 bases left in between. This CDR3 has 16 amino acids. Germline V gene data show CDR1 as SGHTA and CDR2 as FQGNSA. The CDR3 DNA reads as TGTGCCAGCAGCTTTCCACGTAGCTCTGGGGCCAACGTCCTGACTTTC. It translates to CASSFPRSSGANVLTF.

The CDR3 loop reads CASSVHPSTGALQETQYF. CDR3 sequence (DNA): TGTGCCAGCAGCGTCCATCCTTCTACAGGGGCCCTACAAGAGACCCAGTACTTC. This chain connects TRBV9 to TRBJ2-5; 7 nucleotides agree with TRBD1. The CDR3 contains 18 residues. Germline V lookup: CDR1 SGDLS, CDR2 YYNGEE. V lost 2 bases and J lost 2; bases outside the gene matches: 15. The full variable domain, with the rest looked up from reference TRBV9 and TRBJ2-5, is DSGVTQTPKHLITATGQRVTLRCSPRSGDLSVYWYQQSLDQGLQFLIQYYNGEERAKGNILERFSAQQFPDLHSELNLSSLELGDSALYFCASSVHPSTGALQETQYFGPGTRLLVL.

This chain connects TRBV4-3 to TRBJ2-7; possibly TRBD1 for D (5 bases). Trimming removed 0 bases at V and 2 bases at J, with 11 bases between. This CDR3 is built from 15 residues. The germline gives CDR1 LGHNA, CDR2 YSLEER. The CDR3 DNA follows: TGCGCCAGCAGCCAAGATCCAGGGATCACCTACGAGCAGTACTTC. This gives the protein CASSQDPGITYEQYF.

Remarks on this clonotype: Germline and junction disagree at one end, which may indicate a read error. This chain joins TRBV24-1 and TRBJ2-5, with D uncertain. The CDR3 runs to 15 residues. Per the germline V gene, CDR1 is KGHDR and CDR2 is SFDVKD. The CDR3 sequence: CATSDPAENQKTQYF. As DNA, the CDR3 is TGTGCCACCAGTGACCCCGCAGAAAACCAAAAGACCCAGTACTTC.

This clonotype was counted a few times. The rearrangement joins TRBV7-9 to TRBJ1-1; no clear D gene. Germline V gives CDR1 SEHNR, CDR2 FQNEAQ (reference sequence). There are 15 residues in the CDR3. With 4 bases removed from V and 1 base from J, the gap between germline ends came to 13 bases. The CDR3 nucleotides read TGTGCCAGCAGCTCCGCCGGACTGTGGAACACTGAAGCTTTCTTT. Translated, it gives CASSSAGLWNTEAFF.

The rearrangement uses TRBV20-1 and TRBJ1-6; D gene unclear. Between the trimmed V and J ends, which lost 8 bases and 4 bases, there was a span of 15 bases. There are 14 residues in the CDR3. Germline assignment: CDR1 DFQATT and CDR2 SNEGSKA (reference sequence). CDR3: CSLGPDQYNSPLHF. CDR3 DNA: TGCAGTCTTGGGCCAGACCAGTATAATTCACCCCTCCACTTT.

The chain has TRBV24-1 and TRBJ2-2; 7 bases match TRBD1. In germline, CDR1 is KGHDR, CDR2 SFDVKD. The CDR3 loop spans 16 amino acids. The V segment lost 4 bases and the J segment 0 bases; nucleotides outside the gene matches: 4. The CDR3 DNA follows: TGTGCCACCAGTGACATGGGACAGACGAACACCGGGGAGCTGTTTTTT. Translation gives CATSDMGQTNTGELFF.

The chain is built from TRBV20-1 and TRBJ1-2, with D possibly TRBD1 on 5 matching bases. Germline CDR1 is DFQATT and CDR2 is SNEGSKA (reference sequence). This CDR3 contains 16 residues. V lost 5 bases and J 4 bases, leaving 23 bases between the germline ends. In DNA form, the CDR3 reads TGCAGTGCTGGGAAGGTACGAGACAGCCTAACCTATGGCTACACCTTC. Its protein product is CSAGKVRDSLTYGYTF.

This clonotype was seen repeatedly, ten times or more. Germline and junction disagree at one end, which may indicate a read error. The V gene is TRBV24-1, the J gene TRBJ1-5; no reliable D call. The length of the CDR3 is 14 residues. Germline CDR1 and CDR2: KGHDR and SFDVKD. The CDR3 protein is CASSFTSSNQPQHF. CDR3 bases: TGTGCCAGCAGTTTCACATCTAGCAATCAGCCCCAGCATTTT.

As to this clonotype: Because it lacks the conserved phenylalanine or tryptophan at the end, this CDR3 is likely a read error. Because the CDR3's place on the DNA is in doubt, the DNA is left out and the CDR3 is given as listed by TCRdb. The genes are TRBV7-2 and TRBJ1-4. Counting both end residues, the CDR3 totals 10 amino acids. Germline loops: CDR1 SGHTA, CDR2 FQGNSA. CDR3 region: CASSLGPAGG.

The genes are TRBV7-3 and TRBJ2-2; D is ambiguous. V was shortened by 4 bases and J by 8 bases, with 8 bases between the two germline ends. This CDR3 comprises 12 residues. Per germline, CDR1 SGHTA and CDR2 FQGTGA. CDR3 DNA: TGTGCCAGCAGCTCTCAACAGGGGGAGCTGTTTTTT. It is translated as CASSSQQGELFF.

The sample holds a few counts of this clonotype. The chain links TRBV20-1 to TRBJ1-1; D may be TRBD1 (5 bases). The length of the CDR3 is 16 residues. Germline values: CDR1 DFQATT, CDR2 SNEGSKA (reference sequence). Trimming removed 0 bases at V and 2 bases at J, with 16 bases between. The CDR3 loop reads CSARDGLRTPNTEAFF. The CDR3 nucleotides read TGCAGTGCTAGAGATGGTCTGAGGACACCTAACACTGAAGCTTTCTTT.

This chain links TRBV19 with TRBJ1-5; TRBD1 agrees at 8 bases. The CDR3 has 14 residues. Germline CDR1 LNHDA, CDR2 SQIVND (reference sequence). The trim removed 9 bases at V and 6 bases at J, leaving 10 bases unmatched. The CDR3 reads CASSAGQVVQPQHF. CDR3 in DNA: TGTGCCAGCAGCGCGGGACAGGTGGTTCAGCCCCAGCATTTT.

As for this clonotype: One end of the junction varies from germline; a read error may be responsible. This sequence joins TRBV9 and TRBJ1-6, with TRBD1 matching 7 bases. The CDR3 contains 16 residues. CDR1 is SGDLS and CDR2 is YYNGEE in the germline V gene. CDR3 protein: CASSDAGGSYNSPLHF. The CDR3 nucleotides are TGCGCCAGCAGTGACGCAGGGGGCTCCTATAATTCACCCCTCCACTTT.

There are a few counts of this clonotype. This chain connects TRBV29-1 to TRBJ2-3, with 13 positions matching TRBD2. Germline CDR1 reads SQVTM; CDR2 reads ANQGSEA. Trimming took 6 bases from V and 2 from J; bases not matched to a gene: 2. CDR3 length equals 14 residues. CDR3 in amino acids: CSVGLAGYTDTQYF. The CDR3 bases are TGCAGCGTGGGACTAGCGGGATACACAGATACGCAGTATTTT.

The gene calls are TRBV20-1 and TRBJ2-7; maybe TRBD1 (5 bases). V was shortened by 3 bases and J by 4 bases, with 22 bases between the two germline ends. Germline lookup yields CDR1 DFQATT and CDR2 SNEGSKA (reference sequence). This CDR3 spans 16 amino acids. This chain's CDR3 is CSASQGGGVVGYEQYF. CDR3 in DNA: TGCAGTGCTAGTCAGGGCGGTGGTGTGGTGGGTTACGAGCAGTACTTC.